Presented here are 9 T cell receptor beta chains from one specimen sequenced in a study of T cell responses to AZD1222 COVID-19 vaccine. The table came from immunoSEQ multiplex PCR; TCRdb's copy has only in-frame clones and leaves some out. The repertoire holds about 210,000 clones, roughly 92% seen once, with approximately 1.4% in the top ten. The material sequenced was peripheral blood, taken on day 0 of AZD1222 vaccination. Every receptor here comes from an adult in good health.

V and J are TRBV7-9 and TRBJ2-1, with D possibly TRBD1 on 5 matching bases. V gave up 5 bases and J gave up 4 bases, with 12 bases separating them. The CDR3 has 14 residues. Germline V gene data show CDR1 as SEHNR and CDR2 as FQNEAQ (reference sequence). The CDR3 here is CASSLSGRYNEQFF. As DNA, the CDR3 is TGTGCCAGCAGCCTTTCAGGGCGGTACAATGAGCAGTTCTTC.

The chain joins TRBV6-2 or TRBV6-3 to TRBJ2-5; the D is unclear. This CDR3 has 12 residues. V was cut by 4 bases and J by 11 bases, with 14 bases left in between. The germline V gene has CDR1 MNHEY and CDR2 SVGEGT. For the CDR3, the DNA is TGTGCCAGCAGTTCATTTGAGCCTATTCAGTACTTC. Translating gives CASSSFEPIQYF.

CDR3 loop: CASTPRWQLNYGYTF. DNA for the CDR3: TGTGCCAGCACCCCCAGGTGGCAGCTCAACTATGGCTACACCTTC. The chain joins TRBV6-2 or TRBV6-3 to TRBJ1-2, with D uncertain. The germline gives CDR1 MNHEY, CDR2 SVGEGT. V was shortened by 7 bases and J by 2 bases, with 17 bases between the two germline ends. The CDR3 totals 15 residues.

CDR3 sequence reads: CASSARAGAANTGELFF. CDR3 nucleotide sequence: TGTGCCAGCAGCGCCAGAGCGGGGGCAGCGAACACCGGGGAGCTGTTTTTT. This chain uses TRBV7-9 with TRBJ2-2, with 8 bases that match TRBD2. V was clipped by 5 bases and J by 0 bases; unmatched bases: 8. Germline lookup yields CDR1 SEHNR and CDR2 FQNEAQ (reference sequence). This CDR3 spans 17 amino acids.

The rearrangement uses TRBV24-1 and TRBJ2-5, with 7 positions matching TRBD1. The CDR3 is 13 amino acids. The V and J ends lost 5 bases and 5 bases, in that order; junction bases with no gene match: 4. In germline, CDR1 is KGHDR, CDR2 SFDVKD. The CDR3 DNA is TGTGCCACCAGTGTAGGGGGCGAGGAGACCCAGTACTTC. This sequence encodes CATSVGGEETQYF.

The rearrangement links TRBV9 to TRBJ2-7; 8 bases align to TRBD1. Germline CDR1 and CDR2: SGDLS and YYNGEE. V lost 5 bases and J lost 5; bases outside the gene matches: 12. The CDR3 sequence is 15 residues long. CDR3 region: CASSVGTGTGDEQYF. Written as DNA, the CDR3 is TGTGCCAGCAGTGTTGGGACCGGGACAGGCGACGAGCAGTACTTC.

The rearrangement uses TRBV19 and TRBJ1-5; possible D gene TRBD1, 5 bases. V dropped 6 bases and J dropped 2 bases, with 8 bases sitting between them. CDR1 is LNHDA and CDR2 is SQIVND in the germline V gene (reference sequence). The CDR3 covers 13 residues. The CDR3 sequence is CASRGHRNQPQHF. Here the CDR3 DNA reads TGTGCCAGTAGGGGGCACCGCAATCAGCCCCAGCATTTT. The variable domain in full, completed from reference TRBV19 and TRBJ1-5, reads DGGITQSPKYLFRKEGQNVTLSCEQNLNHDAMYWYRQDPGQGLRLIYYSQIVNDFQKGDIAEGYSVSREKKESFPLTVTSAQKNPTAFYLCASRGHRNQPQHFGDGTRLSIL.

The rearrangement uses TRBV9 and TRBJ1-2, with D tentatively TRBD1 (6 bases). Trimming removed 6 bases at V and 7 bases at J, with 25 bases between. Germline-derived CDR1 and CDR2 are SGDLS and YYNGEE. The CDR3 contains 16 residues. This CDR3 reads CASTKTSRDKGGGYTF. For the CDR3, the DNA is TGTGCCAGCACCAAAACAAGCCGGGACAAAGGAGGTGGCTACACCTTC.

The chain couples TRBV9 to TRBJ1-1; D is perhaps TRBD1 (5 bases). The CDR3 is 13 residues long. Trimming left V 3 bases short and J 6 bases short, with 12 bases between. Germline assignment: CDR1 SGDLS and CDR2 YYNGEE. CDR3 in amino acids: CASSAIRGSEAFF. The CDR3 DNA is TGTGCCAGCAGCGCTATCCGGGGGTCTGAAGCTTTCTTT.